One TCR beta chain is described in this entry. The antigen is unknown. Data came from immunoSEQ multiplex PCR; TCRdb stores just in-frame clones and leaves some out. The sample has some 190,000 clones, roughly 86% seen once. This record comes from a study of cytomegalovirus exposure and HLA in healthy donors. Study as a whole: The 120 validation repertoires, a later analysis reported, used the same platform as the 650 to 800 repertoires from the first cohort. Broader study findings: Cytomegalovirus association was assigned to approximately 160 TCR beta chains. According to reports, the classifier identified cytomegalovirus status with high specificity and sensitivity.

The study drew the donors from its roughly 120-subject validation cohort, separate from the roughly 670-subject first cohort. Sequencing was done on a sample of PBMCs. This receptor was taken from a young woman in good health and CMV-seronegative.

The CDR3 DNA reads as TGTGCCAGCAGCTTGGTACTAGCGGGGCCAAGCTCCTACAATGAGCAGTTCTTC. Its protein is CASSLVLAGPSSYNEQFF. This chain uses TRBV5-5 with TRBJ2-1; 10 bases are shared with TRBD2. Germline-derived CDR1 and CDR2 are SGHKS and YYEKEE (reference sequence). Germline trimming cut 0 bases from V and 0 bases from J; bases unmatched to any gene: 6. The CDR3 has 18 amino acids.